This T cell receptor (beta chain) was captured in a study of early T cells in non-severe SARS-CoV-2 infection (dated by TCRdb to the early 2020s). With respect to the entire study: Because TCR sequencing relied on bulk RNA taken from unsorted whole blood, pairing of alpha and beta chains was not possible. Results the study describes overall, beyond this receptor: Matching against VDJdb was skewed toward anti-spike CD8 responses, likely underestimated virus-specific expansions, and missed private and CD4 specificities.

V and J are trimmed by 7 bases and 0 bases, and the gene matches miss 5 bases of the junction. Looking up the germline V gene (reference sequence) yields CDR1 GTSNPN and CDR2 SVGIG. The CDR3 holds 13 amino acids from the cysteine to the phenylalanine. This entry keeps only the CDR3 DNA: 39 bases, framed from base 1. Receptor libraries were prepared by 5' RACE. Reads for this sample came from a NextSeq 500. In the TCR library protocol, unique molecular identifiers were attached to individual cDNA molecules to correct for PCR bias and sequencing error. Sequencing covered both TCR alpha and beta chains, and within each sample the abundances of alpha and beta sequences were tightly co-correlated. The paper's processing steps were these. Decombinator V4 was used to annotate the V gene, J gene and CDR3 of the TCR sequences. Expanded TCRs were defined as changing significantly between any two time points under a Poisson model with p below 0.0001. TCR abundances were normalised to the total number of TCRs sequenced in each sample and reported as counts per million. MAIT TCRs were defined by TRAV1-2 paired with TRAJ12, TRAJ20 or TRAJ33, and iNKT TCRs by TRAV10 paired with TRAJ18. VDJdb, accessed 1 November 2021, was searched for CMV, EBV and SARS-CoV-2 annotated TCRs, with TCRs annotated for multiple antigens excluded. TCRdb took the public reads, trimmed them with fastp at Q25, ran MiXCR for clone calling and kept in-frame beta chains. When rows share a CDR3 protein, they turn into one entry using the most common DNA and genes. TCRdb, rather than the study authors, made the V and J calls. In all, the sample holds roughly 51,000 distinct CDR3 sequences, and roughly 8% of those were seen once. The ten largest clones capture roughly 10% of the sample.

Set within a cohort of healthcare workers in London, UK, this nested case-control study involved weekly PCR testing of nasopharyngeal swabs along with blood sampling. Between 23 and 31 March 2020, the week of the UK lockdown, healthcare workers were enrolled and then followed up weekly for as long as 16 weeks. The table lists this clonotype with a few counts. Its cognate antigen has yet to be identified. One base away there is no much larger clone; base qualities are not given. The chain joins TRBV30 to TRBJ2-7; 8 middle bases align to TRBD1. Sequenced material: whole blood, taken at baseline. The sequence was collected from an adult who was a healthcare worker with PCR-confirmed SARS-CoV-2 infection or an uninfected control (not recorded which). The CDR3: CASRTGSSYEQYF. The DNA sequence is given as TGTGCCTCGAGGACAGGGAGCTCCTACGAGCAGTACTTC.